The 21 T cell receptor beta chains below all came from one sample that was sequenced in a study of T cells in tuberculosis. Time point specified: new active TB diagnosis, blood taken before or within 7 days of starting treatment. The table came from immunoSEQ multiplex PCR; TCRdb's copy has only in-frame clones and leaves some out. Of under 45,000 clones in the sample, around 93% were seen once. The sequencing used PBMCs, collected at tuberculosis diagnosis. These receptors were taken from an adult with tuberculosis.

The V call is TRBV11-2, the J call TRBJ1-2; 11 bases fit TRBD1. The V gene's germline CDR1 is SGHAT and CDR2 FQNNGV. This CDR3 spans 20 amino acids. V lost 0 bases, J lost 8 bases, and 20 bases stayed unmatched. CDR3 sequence reads: CASSLEGQGARIGPATGYTF. CDR3 nucleotides: TGTGCCAGCAGCTTAGAAGGACAGGGGGCGCGAATAGGTCCGGCCACGGGCTACACCTTC.

The chain uses TRBV9 and TRBJ1-6, with D unclear. V was clipped by 0 bases and J by 5 bases, with 9 bases between them. In germline, CDR1 is SGDLS, CDR2 YYNGEE. The CDR3 totals 15 residues. In DNA, the CDR3 is TGTGCCAGCAGCGTAGGAGCTGCTAATAATTCACCCCTCCACTTT. Translated, it gives CASSVGAANNSPLHF.

The rearrangement links TRBV15 to TRBJ2-1; 7 nucleotides line up with TRBD1. V trimming: 2 bases; J trimming: 6 bases; junction bases outside the gene matches: 10. The CDR3 is made up of 16 amino acids. Germline V gives CDR1 LNHNV, CDR2 YYDKDF (reference sequence). The CDR3 DNA reads TGTGCCACCAGCAGAAGATCCGGACAGGTGATCAATGAGCAGTTCTTC. Its translation: CATSRRSGQVINEQFF.

This sequence joins TRBV4-3 and TRBJ2-7; D remains unclear. The CDR3 totals 15 residues. V was clipped by 0 bases and J by 2 bases, with 11 bases between them. From germline, CDR1 is LGHNA and CDR2 YSLEER. The CDR3 protein is CASSQDIAGTYEQYF. The CDR3 nucleotides are TGCGCCAGCAGCCAAGATATCGCAGGCACCTACGAGCAGTACTTC.

J is TRBJ2-3 and V is TRBV5-1; 11 bases agree with TRBD2. This CDR3 region has 16 residues. Per the germline V gene, CDR1 is SGHRS and CDR2 is YFSETQ. The V and J ends lost 1 base and 1 base, in that order; junction bases with no gene match: 2. The DNA for the CDR3 is TGCGCCAGCAGCTTGCCGACTAGCGGGGGCACAGATACGCAGTATTTT. Its protein is CASSLPTSGGTDTQYF.

The CDR3 nucleotides are TGTGCCAGCAGCTTAGAAATCGCAGGGTTCGGAGAGACCCAGTACTTC. Protein: CASSLEIAGFGETQYF. The genes are TRBV7-2 and TRBJ2-5, with D maybe TRBD1 (5 bases). This CDR3 contains 16 residues. Germline CDR1 reads SGHTA; CDR2 reads FQGNSA. The V gene lost 1 base and the J gene lost 4 bases, with 16 bases spanning the gap. Filled out from reference TRBV7-2 and TRBJ2-5, the complete variable domain reads GAGVSQSPSNKVTEKGKDVELRCDPISGHTALYWYRQSLGQGLEFLIYFQGNSAPDKSGLPSDRFSAERTGGSVSTLTIQRTQQEDSAVYLCASSLEIAGFGETQYFGPGTRLLVL.

For the CDR3, the DNA is TGTGCCAGCAGCCAAGTGAAGAGCTCTGGGGCCAACGTCCTGACTTTC. Translating it yields CASSQVKSSGANVLTF. The chain carries TRBV4-2 and TRBJ2-6; no definite D call. The CDR3 loop spans 16 amino acids. The germline V and J ends were trimmed by 1 base and 0 bases, with 7 bases remaining between them. Germline V gene sequence: CDR1 LGHNA, CDR2 YNFKEQ.

The chain recombines TRBV4-1 with TRBJ2-2; no clear D gene. Germline V CDR1 and CDR2: MGHRA, YSYEKL. Trimming removed 3 bases from V and 9 bases from J, with 23 bases in between. The CDR3 runs to 17 residues. Written as DNA, the CDR3 is TGCGCCAGCAGCCACTCCCCAGGCCGCCTGGAACCCCGGGAGCTGTTTTTT. Translated: CASSHSPGRLEPRELFF.

The gene calls are TRBV11-2 and TRBJ2-2; D not certain. CDR3 length equals 16 residues. From germline, CDR1 is SGHAT and CDR2 FQNNGV. Trimming took off 2 bases at V and 4 bases at J, with 14 bases between the two ends. CDR3 coding DNA: TGTGCCAGCAGCTTACAATCCCAAACTCTCACCGGGGAGCTGTTTTTT. Translated: CASSLQSQTLTGELFF.

The chain is built from TRBV6-4 and TRBJ1-2, with 10 nucleotides matching TRBD1. The J segment lost 7 bases and the V segment lost 6 bases, leaving 5 bases of the junction unmatched. The germline CDR1 and CDR2 sequences are MRHNA and SNTAGT. The CDR3 sequence is 13 residues long. In DNA, the CDR3 is TGTGCCAGCAGGCCGGGACAGGGGCTTGGCTACACCTTC. Amino acid sequence: CASRPGQGLGYTF.

The chain couples TRBV6-5 to TRBJ1-2; 7 bases line up with TRBD1. The CDR3 loop spans 16 amino acids. Germline CDR1 and CDR2: MNHEY and SVGAGI. With V trimmed by 0 bases and J by 4 bases, 8 bases remained unmatched. CDR3 protein: CASSYSARGQIYGYTF. CDR3 sequence (DNA): TGTGCCAGCAGTTACTCGGCTAGGGGGCAGATCTATGGCTACACCTTC.

This chain joins TRBV6-1 and TRBJ2-7; TRBD1 matches at 8 bases. Germline CDR1 reads MNHNS; CDR2 reads SASEGT. V dropped 4 bases and J dropped 5; count of bases not matched to a gene: 13. CDR3 size: 16 residues. CDR3 nucleotide sequence: TGTGCCAGCAGTGTCCTGTTGACAGGGGCGGGGAACGAGCAGTACTTC. Translated: CASSVLLTGAGNEQYF.

The rearrangement links TRBV6-6 to TRBJ2-7; 8 bases are a match to TRBD1. Trimming removed 4 bases from V and 4 bases from J; junction bases left unmatched: 6. Germline V CDR1 and CDR2: MNHNY, SVGAGI (reference sequence). CDR3 length: 14 residues. The CDR3 is CASSLQGDHYEQYF. The CDR3 nucleotides read TGTGCCAGCAGTTTACAGGGGGACCATTACGAGCAGTACTTC.

The rearrangement links TRBV15 to TRBJ1-5, with a tentative D call TRBD1 (6 bases). This CDR3 region has 19 residues. V was shortened by 3 bases and J by 0 bases, with 21 bases between the two germline ends. Per germline, CDR1 LNHNV and CDR2 YYDKDF (reference sequence). The CDR3 is CATSRPTGISTYSNQPQHF. The CDR3 coding sequence is TGTGCCACCAGCAGGCCAACAGGGATCTCCACTTATAGCAATCAGCCCCAGCATTTT.

V gene TRBV6-5 combines with J gene TRBJ1-2; weak D call: TRBD1 (6 bases). This CDR3 is built from 12 residues. V was shortened by 6 bases and J by 8 bases, with 13 bases between the two germline ends. Germline V gives CDR1 MNHEY, CDR2 SVGAGI. CDR3 in amino acids: CASSIQGYGYTF. CDR3 nucleotide sequence: TGTGCCAGCAGCATTCAGGGGTACGGCTACACCTTC.

This chain uses TRBV6-1 with TRBJ1-6; tentatively, D is TRBD1 (5 bases). Trimming took off 2 bases at V and 6 bases at J, with 14 bases between the two ends. CDR1 MNHNS and CDR2 SASEGT come from the germline V gene. The CDR3 loop spans 16 amino acids. The CDR3 coding sequence is TGTGCCAGCAGTGAACCCCCCCGGGGACTTAATTCACCCCTCCACTTT. It specifies CASSEPPRGLNSPLHF.

CDR3 DNA sequence: TGCGCCAGCAGCCAAGAGGGAGGTCCGGCCCGCACAGATACGCAGTATTTT. Protein product: CASSQEGGPARTDTQYF. V is TRBV4-3 and J is TRBJ2-3, with a weak D call TRBD2 (6 bases). Germline loops: CDR1 LGHNA, CDR2 YSLEER. With 0 bases removed from V and 1 base from J, the gap between germline ends came to 14 bases. The CDR3 length is 17 residues.

Points on this clone: The final CDR3 position lacks the conserved phenylalanine or tryptophan, pointing to a likely read error. The DNA is left out, because the CDR3 cannot be placed on it with certainty; the CDR3 is given as TCRdb lists it. The V call is TRBV21-1, the J call TRBJ2-2; TRBD2 is the table's D call and was not checked against the DNA. TRBV21-1 is noted as a pseudogene. Including both end residues, the CDR3 is 12 amino acids long. The CDR3 here is CASSKRTSGAHS.

In this sample, this clone turned up a few times. Written as DNA, the CDR3 is TGTGCCAGCAGTCCACAGGGATACGAGCAGTACTTC. This gives the protein CASSPQGYEQYF. The chain carries TRBV2 and TRBJ2-7; D might be TRBD1 (6 bases). With 5 bases removed from V and 4 bases from J, the gap between germline ends came to 9 bases. The CDR3 runs 12 residues. The germline V gene encodes CDR1 SNHLY and CDR2 FYNNEI.

In DNA, the CDR3 is TGTGCCAGCAGACCGGGACAGGGCGGCTCCTACGAGCAGTACGTC. Translating gives CASRPGQGGSYEQYV. The V call is TRBV6-6, the J call TRBJ2-7; TRBD1 matches at 9 bases. This CDR3 has 15 residues. V lost 6 bases to trimming and J lost 0 bases; unmatched junction nucleotides: 6. CDR1 is MNHNY and CDR2 is SVGAGI in the germline V gene (reference sequence).

This chain links TRBV19 with TRBJ2-5; 7 positions agree with TRBD2. V lost 1 base to trimming and J lost 7 bases; unmatched junction nucleotides: 6. Germline V gives CDR1 LNHDA, CDR2 SQIVND (reference sequence). The CDR3 extends over 14 amino acids. The DNA of the CDR3 is TGTGCCAGTAGTATAGGAACAGGACTAGGGACCCAGTACTTC. This translates into CASSIGTGLGTQYF.